Here is one T cell receptor beta chain with its context. This clonotype was counted a few times. This clone's antigen is unknown. No quality values exist for individual bases; no much larger clone is one base distant. Sequencing used an Illumina NovaSeq 6000. TCR cDNA was made using 5'RACE template switching, a step that added a universal primer site and unique molecular identifiers. Priming for cDNA synthesis came from both the TCR alpha and TCR beta constant segments. Two PCR steps were used to amplify libraries, with sample barcodes and sequencing adapters being added in the second step. Sequencing of libraries was done on Illumina HiSeq 2500 (2x100 bp) or NovaSeq (2x150 bp). Under the source paper's analysis protocol: MIGEC was used to demultiplex reads and collapse the reads into UMI consensus sequences, and MiXCR was used for V(D)J alignment. Clonotypes responding to the vaccine were identified with edgeR on replicate PBMC samples, with the criteria of FDR below 0.01 and a log2 fold change above 5 up to day 15. Bulk clonotypes were assigned CD4 or CD8 identity according to which sequenced CD4 or CD8 repertoire held them at higher abundance. TCRdb reprocessing: public reads trimmed at Q25 with fastp, clones called with MiXCR, in-frame beta chains kept. All rows with the same CDR3 protein become a single entry with the most common DNA and genes. The V and J calls reflect TCRdb's pipeline rather than the authors' work. This sample gives 300,000 to 350,000 distinct CDR3 sequences in total; around 4.5% of them show up just once. Roughly a fifth of the sample is taken by the ten largest.

The germline V gene sets CDR1 to SGHAT and CDR2 to FQNNGV. The CDR3 has 13 amino acids, counting the end cysteine and phenylalanine. Only the CDR3 DNA stays, 39 bases, in frame from base 1. Trimming takes 5 bases from V and 4 bases from J, and the germline ends sit 10 bases apart. This specimen's treatment or condition label, interpreted: live attenuated yellow fever vaccine strain. At each blood-draw timepoint, two biological replicates of bulk PBMCs were collected. A standard Ficoll-Paque protocol was used to isolate PBMCs from peripheral blood. RNA was extracted with TriZol from bulk PBMCs, CD4 and CD8 fractions, and dextramer-positive and dextramer-negative fractions. This sample stems from a study of T cells after yellow fever vaccination (dated by TCRdb to between 2019 and 2020). Turning to the overall study: Libraries from fractions with low cell numbers were prepared with the SMART-Seq v4 Ultra Low Input RNA kit. Bulk TCR alpha and beta repertoires were sequenced longitudinally to track T-cell clones before and after primary and booster YFV17D yellow fever vaccination. Bulk PBMC replicates and cell subsets were isolated from blood drawn at multiple timepoints before and after both primary and secondary immunization. Two healthy male donors, one aged 18 to 29 and one aged 30 to 40 years, made up the cohort. Paper-wide results and their limitations: The secondary T-cell response was found to be weaker but faster than the primary response, with a peak reached on day 5 rather than on day 15. A small share of clonotypes occurred in both CD4 and CD8 compartments, likely arising from convergent recombination. FACS-sorted repertoires could contain abundant contaminating clonotypes from the bulk population, so computational filtering was required. Because only a couple of donors were included in the study, the extent to which the findings can be generalized is limited. After the booster, most of the clones that had expanded following primary vaccination were detected again (approximately 95% of CD4 and roughly 90% of CD8), which suggests that memory was broadly maintained.

This TCR came from a man aged 18 to 35 who received the YFV17D yellow fever vaccine. This chain joins TRBV11-2 to TRBJ2-3; the best D guess is TRBD2, with 7 bases matching. The sample here was PBMCs, taken 15 days after the yellow fever booster vaccination. The CDR3 region: CASSAGAADTQYF. The DNA sequence reads TGTGCCAGCAGCGCGGGGGCGGCAGATACGCAGTATTTT.